This T cell receptor beta chain derives from a study of CD8 T cells in Susac syndrome. Roughly 0.45 to 1 ug RNA was reverse transcribed with random hexamers. Across 54 Vbeta and 13 Jbeta, TCR beta CDR3 was amplified with immunoSEQ multiplex PCR. TCRdb reprocessed the immunoSEQ multiplex PCR reads with MiXCR, giving one entry per CDR3 protein. The sample records approximately 150,000 distinct CDR3 sequences, around 94% being singletons. CDR3 length: 17 amino acids. Trimming stripped 1 base from V and 7 bases from J, with 23 bases between. Germline CDR1 and CDR2: SGHAT and FQNNGV. Sequencing of TCR beta drew on CD8+ and CD4+ T cells from blood. Controls matched for sex and age were healthy donors. TEMRA cells underwent FACS enrichment and CD8+ and CD4+ T cells underwent negative isolation.

The origin of this receptor is a human donor in good health. The chain is built from TRBV11-2 and TRBJ2-7; tentative D call: TRBD2 (6 bases). Sequencing was performed on CD4+ T cells from PBMCs. The DNA for the CDR3 is TGTGCCAGCAGCTTAGGGGTGCGTAGCCCCGTCGGAGGGGAGCAGTACTTC. It yields the protein CASSLGVRSPVGGEQYF.